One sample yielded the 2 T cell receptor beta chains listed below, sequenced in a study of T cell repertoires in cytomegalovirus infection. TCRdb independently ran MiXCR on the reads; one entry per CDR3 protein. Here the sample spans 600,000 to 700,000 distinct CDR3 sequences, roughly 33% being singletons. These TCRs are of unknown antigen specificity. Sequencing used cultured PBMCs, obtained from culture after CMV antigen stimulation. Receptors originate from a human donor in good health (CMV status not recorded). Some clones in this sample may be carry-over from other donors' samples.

CDR3 DNA: TGTGCCAGCAGTTTAACCCGCCCGGGGCGGGGGGACACCGGGGAGCTGTTTTTT. Protein: CASSLTRPGRGDTGELFF. J is TRBJ2-2 and V is TRBV27; the match to TRBD2 covers 8 bases. The CDR3 contains 18 residues. Germline V gene lookup returns CDR1 MNHEY and CDR2 SMNVEV (reference sequence). V trimming: 2 bases; J trimming: 3 bases; junction bases outside the gene matches: 11.

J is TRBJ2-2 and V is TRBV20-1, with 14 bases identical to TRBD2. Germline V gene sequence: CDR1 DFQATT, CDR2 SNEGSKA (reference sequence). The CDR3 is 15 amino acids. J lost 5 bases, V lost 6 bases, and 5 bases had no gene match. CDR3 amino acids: CSAARLAGGTGELFF. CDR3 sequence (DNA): TGCAGTGCCGCAAGACTAGCGGGAGGGACCGGGGAGCTGTTTTTT.